The 9 T cell receptor beta chains below were found in one sample sequenced in a study of PD-1 blockade in classical Hodgkin lymphoma (TCRdb year 2020). This sample's time point label indicates: newly diagnosed, previously untreated cHL patient sample. CD4+ T cells were purified from thawed PBMCs by magnetic negative selection with a Miltenyi CD4+ T cell isolation kit. The library relied on the immunoSEQ multiplex PCR assay. TCRdb mirrors the immuneACCESS table, restricted to in-frame sequences. Some clones are absent from its copies; in checked studies, under half trace to an unresolved V gene, and the reason for the others is unknown. Recorded for this sample are some 21,000 clones; about four fifths of them occurred a single time. Of the sample, roughly 1.2% is held by the ten largest clones. Sequenced sample: CD4+ T cells from blood. The receptor source for this set is a human donor with classical Hodgkin lymphoma.

The rearrangement links TRBV6-1 to TRBJ2-7; the D call may be TRBD1 or TRBD2 (5 bases each). The V and J ends lost 6 bases and 0 bases respectively, with 9 bases between them. In germline, CDR1 is MNHNS, CDR2 SASEGT. CDR3 length: 13 residues. The CDR3 reads CASSEGPSYEQYF. In DNA, the CDR3 is TGTGCCAGCAGCGAGGGGCCCTCCTACGAGCAGTACTTC.

This clone was counted once. V gene TRBV28 combines with J gene TRBJ2-5; no clear D. Germline loops: CDR1 MDHEN, CDR2 SYDVKM. Trimming cost V 3 bases and J 4 bases, with 9 bases left between them. The CDR3 extends over 13 amino acids. The chain's CDR3 is CASSLSGLETQYF. In nucleotides, the CDR3 is TGTGCCAGCAGTTTGTCTGGATTAGAGACCCAGTACTTC. Filled out from reference TRBV28 and TRBJ2-5, the complete variable domain reads DVKVTQSSRYLVKRTGEKVFLECVQDMDHENMFWYRQDPGLGLRLIYFSYDVKMKEKGDIPEGYSVSREKKERFSLILESASTNQTSMYLCASSLSGLETQYFGPGTRLLVL.

The chain couples TRBV21-1 to TRBJ2-7; no check of the table's D call, TRBD1, against the DNA was made. TRBV21-1 is a listed pseudogene. This CDR3 contains 12 residues. CDR3 sequence: CASSPTGDEQYF. The CDR3 nucleotides read TGTGCCAGCAGCCCGACAGGGGACGAGCAGTACTTC.

The J gene is TRBJ1-3, the V gene TRBV6-5; D is unresolved. From germline, CDR1 is MNHEY and CDR2 SVGAGI. V lost 4 bases and J lost 3, with 13 bases in between. The CDR3 spans 15 residues. The chain's CDR3 is CASSSSPLHGNTIYF. CDR3 bases: TGTGCCAGCAGTTCGAGTCCACTCCATGGAAACACCATATATTTT.

V gene TRBV19 combines with J gene TRBJ1-2; D not resolved. V was cut by 8 bases and J by 1 base, with 11 bases left in between. Germline V CDR1 and CDR2: LNHDA, SQIVND (reference sequence). This CDR3 comprises 13 residues. CDR3: CASAGSLNYGYTF. The CDR3 DNA sequence: TGTGCCAGTGCCGGTAGCCTTAACTATGGCTACACCTTC.

The chain couples TRBV27 to TRBJ2-5, with unresolved D. From germline, CDR1 is MNHEY and CDR2 SMNVEV (reference sequence). Trimming shortened V by 3 bases and J by 4 bases, and 6 bases separated the two germline ends. There are 12 residues in the CDR3. The CDR3 reads CASSFNRETQYF. The CDR3 DNA is TGTGCCAGCAGTTTCAACAGAGAGACCCAGTACTTC.

The V gene is TRBV28, the J gene TRBJ2-7; TRBD1 matches 8 bases. V shed 2 bases and J 6 bases; nucleotides not matched to a gene: 9. Germline-derived CDR1 and CDR2 are MDHEN and SYDVKM. CDR3 size: 15 residues. The CDR3 bases are TGTGCCAGCAGTTTAGAGGACAGGGTAGTCGGCGAGCAGTACTTC. This gives the protein CASSLEDRVVGEQYF. The entire variable domain, with the rest obtained from reference TRBV28 and TRBJ2-7, is as follows: DVKVTQSSRYLVKRTGEKVFLECVQDMDHENMFWYRQDPGLGLRLIYFSYDVKMKEKGDIPEGYSVSREKKERFSLILESASTNQTSMYLCASSLEDRVVGEQYFGPGTRLTVT.

The table lists this clone with a count of one. CDR3 nucleotides: TGTGCCAGCAGCGCCCTAGGAAGGAACACCGGGGAGCTGTTTTTT. Translation gives CASSALGRNTGELFF. V and J are TRBV9 and TRBJ2-2; no clear D. CDR1 and CDR2 from the germline V gene are SGDLS and YYNGEE. Trimming removed 3 bases from V and 1 base from J, with 10 bases in between. The CDR3 has 15 residues.

The genes are TRBV29-1 and TRBJ1-2; D unclear. Trimming shortened V by 7 bases and J by 7 bases, and 4 bases separated the two germline ends. This CDR3 region has 8 residues. CDR1 is SQVTM and CDR2 is ANQGSEA in the germline V gene. The CDR3 sequence is CSAAGYTF. The DNA for the CDR3 is TGCAGCGCGGCTGGCTACACCTTC.